The present entry profiles one T cell receptor (beta chain) with its context. The sample is drawn from a study of blood T cell repertoires in COVID-19. Assay: immunoSEQ multiplex PCR; the TCRdb copy retains only in-frame clones and omits some. This sample carries 250,000 or so clones, 80% to 85% of them seen once, and the ten largest clones take 4.2%. This CDR3 is built from 15 residues. V lost 6 bases, J lost 4 bases, and 18 bases lay in between. Germline V lookup: CDR1 SQVTM, CDR2 ANQGSEA. The receptor's source is a man in his fifties or sixties with acute or convalescent COVID-19. This rearrangement joins TRBV29-1 to TRBJ2-2, with TRBD2 as a possible D gene (7 bases). Source material: peripheral blood. Here the CDR3 reads CSVAGERGFTGELFF. In DNA, the CDR3 is TGCAGCGTCGCGGGAGAAAGGGGGTTCACCGGGGAGCTGTTTTTT.